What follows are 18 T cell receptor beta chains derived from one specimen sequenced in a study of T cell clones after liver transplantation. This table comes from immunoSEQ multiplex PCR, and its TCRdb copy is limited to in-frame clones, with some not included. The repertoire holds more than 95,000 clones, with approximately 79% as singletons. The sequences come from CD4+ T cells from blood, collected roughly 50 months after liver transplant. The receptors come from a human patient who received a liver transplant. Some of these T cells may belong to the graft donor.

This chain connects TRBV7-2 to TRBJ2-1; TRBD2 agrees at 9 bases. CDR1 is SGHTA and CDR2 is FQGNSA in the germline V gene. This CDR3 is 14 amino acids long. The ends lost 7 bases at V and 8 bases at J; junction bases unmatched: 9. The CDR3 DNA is TGTGCCAGCACCCTGGGGACTAGCATCGATGAGCAGTTCTTC. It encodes CASTLGTSIDEQFF.

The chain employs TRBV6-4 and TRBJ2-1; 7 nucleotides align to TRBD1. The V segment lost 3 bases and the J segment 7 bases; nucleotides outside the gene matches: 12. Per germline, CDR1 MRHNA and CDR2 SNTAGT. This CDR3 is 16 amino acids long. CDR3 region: CASSEQAGGSSNEQFF. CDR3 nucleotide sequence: TGTGCCAGCAGTGAACAAGCAGGGGGTTCCTCGAATGAGCAGTTCTTC.

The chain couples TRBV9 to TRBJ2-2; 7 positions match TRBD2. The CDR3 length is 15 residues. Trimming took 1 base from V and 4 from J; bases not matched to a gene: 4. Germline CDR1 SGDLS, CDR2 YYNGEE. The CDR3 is CASSVPSGPTGELFF. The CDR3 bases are TGTGCCAGCAGCGTACCTAGCGGACCCACCGGGGAGCTGTTTTTT.

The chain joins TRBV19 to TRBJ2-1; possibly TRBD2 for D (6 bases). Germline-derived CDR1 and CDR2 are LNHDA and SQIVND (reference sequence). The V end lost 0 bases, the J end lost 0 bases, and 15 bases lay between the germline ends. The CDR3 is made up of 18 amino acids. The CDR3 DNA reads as TGTGCCAGTAGTATAGATGGTGGAGGGACCCCCTCCTACAATGAGCAGTTCTTC. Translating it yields CASSIDGGGTPSYNEQFF.

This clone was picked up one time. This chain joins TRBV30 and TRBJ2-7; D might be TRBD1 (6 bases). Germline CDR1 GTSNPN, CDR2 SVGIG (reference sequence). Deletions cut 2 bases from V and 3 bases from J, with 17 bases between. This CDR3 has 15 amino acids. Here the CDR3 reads CAWSTGTAGRYEQYF. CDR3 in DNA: TGTGCCTGGAGTACAGGGACCGCAGGGCGCTACGAGCAGTACTTC.

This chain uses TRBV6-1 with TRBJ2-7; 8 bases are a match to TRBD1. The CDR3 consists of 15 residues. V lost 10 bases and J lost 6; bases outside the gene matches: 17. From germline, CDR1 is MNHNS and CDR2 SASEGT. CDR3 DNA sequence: TGTGCCACCTATATCCCGCAGGGGGCGTTTGGCGAGCAGTACTTC. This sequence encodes CATYIPQGAFGEQYF.

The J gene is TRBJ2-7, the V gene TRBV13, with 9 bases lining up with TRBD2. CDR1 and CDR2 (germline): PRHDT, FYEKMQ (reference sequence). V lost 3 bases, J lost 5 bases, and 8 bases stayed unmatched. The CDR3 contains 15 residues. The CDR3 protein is CASSFTGGGVDEQYF. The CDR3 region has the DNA TGTGCCAGCAGCTTTACCGGCGGGGGGGTTGACGAGCAGTACTTC.

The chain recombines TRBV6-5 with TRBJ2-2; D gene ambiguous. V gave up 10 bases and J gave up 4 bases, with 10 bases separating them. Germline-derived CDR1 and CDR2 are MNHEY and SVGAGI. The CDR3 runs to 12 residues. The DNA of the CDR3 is TGTGCCACCTGGATAGGCACCGGGGAGCTGTTTTTT. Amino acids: CATWIGTGELFF.

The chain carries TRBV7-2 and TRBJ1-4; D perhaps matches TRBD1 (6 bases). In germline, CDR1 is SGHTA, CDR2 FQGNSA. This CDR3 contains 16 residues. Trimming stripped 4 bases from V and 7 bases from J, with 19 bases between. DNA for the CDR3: TGTGCCAGCAGCTCCCCGGGGACACATCGGAGTGAAAAACTGTTTTTT. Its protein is CASSSPGTHRSEKLFF.

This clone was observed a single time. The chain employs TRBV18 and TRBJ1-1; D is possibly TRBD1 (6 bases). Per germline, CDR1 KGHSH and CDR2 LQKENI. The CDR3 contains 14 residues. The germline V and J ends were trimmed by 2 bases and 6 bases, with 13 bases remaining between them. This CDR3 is CASSPRGVNAEAFF. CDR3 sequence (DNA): TGTGCCAGCTCACCAAGGGGGGTTAACGCTGAAGCTTTCTTT. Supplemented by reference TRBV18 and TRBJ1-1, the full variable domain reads NAGVMQNPRHLVRRRGQEARLRCSPMKGHSHVYWYRQLPEEGLKFMVYLQKENIIDESGMPKERFSAEFPKEGPSILRIQQVVRGDSAAYFCASSPRGVNAEAFFGQGTRLTVV.

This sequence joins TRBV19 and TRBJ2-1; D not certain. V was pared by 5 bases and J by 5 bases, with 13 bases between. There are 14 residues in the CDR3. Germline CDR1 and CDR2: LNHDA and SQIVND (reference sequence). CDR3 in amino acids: CASSSGPRNNEQFF. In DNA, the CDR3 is TGTGCCAGTAGTTCTGGACCGAGAAACAATGAGCAGTTCTTC.

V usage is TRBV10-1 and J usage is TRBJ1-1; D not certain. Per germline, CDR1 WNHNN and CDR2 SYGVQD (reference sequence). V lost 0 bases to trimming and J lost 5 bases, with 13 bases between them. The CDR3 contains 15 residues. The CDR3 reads CASSESRPPRTEAFF. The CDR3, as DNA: TGCGCCAGCAGTGAGTCCAGACCCCCAAGGACTGAAGCTTTCTTT.

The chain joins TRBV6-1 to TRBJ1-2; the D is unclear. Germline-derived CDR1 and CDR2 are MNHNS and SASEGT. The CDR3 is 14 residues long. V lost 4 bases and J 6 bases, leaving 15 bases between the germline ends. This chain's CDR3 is CASSVRLGSNGYTF. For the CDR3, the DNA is TGTGCCAGCAGTGTAAGACTGGGTTCGAATGGCTACACCTTC.

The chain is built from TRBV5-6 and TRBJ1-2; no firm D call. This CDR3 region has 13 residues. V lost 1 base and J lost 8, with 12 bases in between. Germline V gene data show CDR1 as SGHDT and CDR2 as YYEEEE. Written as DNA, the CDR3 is TGTGCCAGCAGCTTGAATAGGATCGTAGGCTACACCTTC. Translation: CASSLNRIVGYTF.

The CDR3 reads CASRPFEGISYEQYF. The CDR3 DNA reads TGTGCCAGCCGGCCTTTTGAGGGGATCTCCTACGAGCAGTACTTC. This chain connects TRBV2 to TRBJ2-7; tentatively, D is TRBD1 or TRBD2 (5 bases each). Germline-derived CDR1 and CDR2 are SNHLY and FYNNEI. CDR3 length: 15 amino acids. V lost 8 bases, J lost 0 bases, and 17 bases lay in between.

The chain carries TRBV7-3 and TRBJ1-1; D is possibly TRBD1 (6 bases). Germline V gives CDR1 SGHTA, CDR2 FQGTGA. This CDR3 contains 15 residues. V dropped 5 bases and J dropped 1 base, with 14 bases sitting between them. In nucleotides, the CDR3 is TGTGCCAGCAGCCAGGGCGGGGGACAGAACACTGAAGCTTTCTTT. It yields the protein CASSQGGGQNTEAFF.

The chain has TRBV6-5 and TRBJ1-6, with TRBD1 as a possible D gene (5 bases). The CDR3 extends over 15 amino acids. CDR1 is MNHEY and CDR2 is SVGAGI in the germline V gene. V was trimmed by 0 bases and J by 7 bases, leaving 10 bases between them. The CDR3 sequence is CASSYSGGGNSPLHF. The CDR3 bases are TGTGCCAGCAGTTACTCTGGGGGAGGGAATTCACCCCTCCACTTT.

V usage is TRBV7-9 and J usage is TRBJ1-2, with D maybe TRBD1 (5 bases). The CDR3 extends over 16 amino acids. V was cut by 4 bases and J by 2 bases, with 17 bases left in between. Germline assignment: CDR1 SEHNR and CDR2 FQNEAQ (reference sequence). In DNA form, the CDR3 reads TGTGCCAGCAGCTCCCTCCCCTCGACAGCGAACTATGGCTACACCTTC. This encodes CASSSLPSTANYGYTF. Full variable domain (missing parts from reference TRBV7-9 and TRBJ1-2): DTGVSQNPRHKITKRGQNVTFRCDPISEHNRLYWYRQTLGQGPEFLTYFQNEAQLEKSRLLSDRFSAERPKGSFSTLEIQRTEQGDSAMYLCASSSLPSTANYGYTFGSGTRLTVV.